The 22 T cell receptor beta chains below were found in one sample sequenced in a study of post-analysis software for immune sequencing data. Study outcomes and limitations: The study found TRBV5-6, TRBV5-1 and TRBV20-1 among roughly 5 TRBV segments more frequent in patients than controls.

Prepared libraries of TCR beta cDNA carried unique molecular identifiers. TCRdb itself ran the PCR reads through MiXCR, one entry per CDR3 protein. The data hold around 400,000 distinct CDR3 sequences, with roughly 35% observed a single time. The antigens these receptors bind are not known. The sample comprised blood. These receptors all stem from a girl aged 10-17 years with multiple sclerosis.

V usage is TRBV5-6 and J usage is TRBJ2-1, with D perhaps TRBD2 (6 bases). The CDR3 contains 15 residues. CDR1 and CDR2 from the germline V gene are SGHDT and YYEEEE. Between the trimmed V and J ends, which lost 0 bases and 7 bases, there was a span of 14 bases. This CDR3 reads CASSLAGTAKNEQFF. The CDR3 DNA follows: TGTGCCAGCAGCTTGGCCGGGACTGCCAAAAATGAGCAGTTCTTC.

This clonotype was seen more than once but under ten times. CDR3 sequence: CASSFRTENTEAFF. Written as DNA, the CDR3 is TGTGCCAGCAGCTTTCGGACAGAGAACACTGAAGCTTTCTTT. The genes are TRBV9 and TRBJ1-1; D is perhaps TRBD1 (6 bases). V was clipped by 4 bases and J by 1 base, with 11 bases between them. CDR1 and CDR2 (germline): SGDLS, YYNGEE. This CDR3 spans 14 amino acids.

The chain links TRBV12-3 or TRBV12-4 to TRBJ2-1, with D possibly TRBD1 on 5 matching bases. V lost 6 bases and J lost 0, with 15 bases in between. The CDR3 is 16 amino acids. CDR3: CASRPGHHSSYNEQFF. The CDR3 DNA reads TGTGCCAGCAGACCCGGACACCATAGCTCCTACAATGAGCAGTTCTTC.

This clonotype came up a few times. V usage is TRBV6-1 and J usage is TRBJ1-1; D might be TRBD1 (6 bases). With 3 bases removed from V and 0 bases from J, the gap between germline ends came to 23 bases. Germline CDR1 is MNHNS and CDR2 is SASEGT. CDR3 length: 19 amino acids. CDR3 sequence reads: CASSDRTASYTGVNTEAFF. In DNA form, the CDR3 reads TGTGCCAGCAGTGATAGGACAGCATCCTATACAGGTGTGAACACTGAAGCTTTCTTT.

J is TRBJ1-1 and V is TRBV7-9; TRBD1 matches 8 bases. CDR1 SEHNR and CDR2 FQNEAQ come from the germline V gene (reference sequence). The CDR3 has 15 amino acids. V dropped 5 bases and J dropped 0; count of bases not matched to a gene: 5. This CDR3 is CASSHPDRVNTEAFF. The CDR3 region has the DNA TGTGCCAGCAGCCATCCGGACAGGGTGAACACTGAAGCTTTCTTT.

This clonotype has a handful of counts. This chain uses TRBV4-1 with TRBJ1-2; D may be TRBD1 (6 bases). CDR1 is MGHRA, CDR2 YSYEKL, per germline. The V gene lost 3 bases and the J gene lost 2 bases, with 19 bases spanning the gap. The CDR3 is 17 amino acids. Written as DNA, the CDR3 is TGCGCCAGCAGCCAGACCGCCCCTTGGACAGACAACTATGGCTACACCTTC. This translates into CASSQTAPWTDNYGYTF.

In this sample, this clonotype turned up a few times. V is TRBV11-2 and J is TRBJ1-2, with a possible D match to TRBD1 (5 bases). From germline, CDR1 is SGHAT and CDR2 FQNNGV. This CDR3 has 12 amino acids. V was shortened by 5 bases and J by 4 bases, with 8 bases between the two germline ends. DNA for the CDR3: TGTGCCAGCAGCCCGGGACTCTATGGCTACACCTTC. Its protein is CASSPGLYGYTF.

The CDR3 DNA is TGTGCCAGCAGGGAAAACAGGGAATCCAACGAGCAGTACTTC. Protein product: CASRENRESNEQYF. This sequence joins TRBV28 and TRBJ2-1; TRBD1 is a possible D gene (6 bases). Near its end, the DNA agrees better with TRBJ2-7, so the J call may be wrong. CDR3 length: 14 residues. Germline CDR1 reads MDHEN; CDR2 reads SYDVKM.

This chain links TRBV6-1 with TRBJ2-7; D may be TRBD1 (7 bases). The CDR3 loop spans 16 amino acids. V lost 4 bases to trimming and J lost 3 bases, with 19 bases between them. Germline CDR1 and CDR2: MNHNS and SASEGT. The CDR3 DNA reads TGTGCCAGCAGTGGACCAGGGGGGAGTTTCGACTACGAGCAGTACTTC. This translates into CASSGPGGSFDYEQYF.

This clonotype was counted only a few times. The rearrangement links TRBV12-3 or TRBV12-4 to TRBJ2-7; possibly TRBD1 for D (6 bases). Trimming left V 3 bases short and J 0 bases short, with 9 bases between. The CDR3 covers 14 residues. The CDR3 DNA sequence: TGTGCCAGCAGTTTTAGACAGGACTCCTACGAGCAGTACTTC. Protein product: CASSFRQDSYEQYF.

This clonotype was seen a few times. The V call is TRBV20-1, the J call TRBJ2-5; the D is unclear. CDR1 and CDR2 (germline): DFQATT, SNEGSKA (reference sequence). This CDR3 has 11 residues. V lost 5 bases, J lost 5 bases, and 9 bases lay in between. For the CDR3, the DNA is TGCAGTGCTTACTCAAGGGAGACCCAGTACTTC. Protein: CSAYSRETQYF.

As concerns this clonotype: An end of the junction does not agree with germline; a read error may underlie this. This sequence joins TRBV4-3 and TRBJ2-1; TRBD2 matches at 7 bases. The CDR3 length is 16 residues. Per the germline V gene, CDR1 is LGHNA and CDR2 is YSLEER. The CDR3 here is CTSSQDWGEGGNEQFF. In DNA, the CDR3 is TGCACCAGCAGCCAAGATTGGGGAGAGGGAGGGAATGAGCAGTTCTTC.

The chain carries TRBV2 and TRBJ2-7, with D possibly TRBD1 on 6 matching bases. Per the germline V gene, CDR1 is SNHLY and CDR2 is FYNNEI. V shed 6 bases and J shed 6 bases, with 15 bases lying between them. This CDR3 spans 13 amino acids. This chain's CDR3 is CASSPQDSVEQYF. The DNA for the CDR3 is TGTGCCAGCAGCCCCCAGGACAGTGTCGAGCAGTACTTC.

The CDR3 bases are TGTGCCAGCAGCTTAGAGAGGGCAAGGGGCCTCCCCTACGAGCAGTACTTC. This encodes CASSLERARGLPYEQYF. The V and J genes are TRBV7-9 and TRBJ2-7; the D call may be TRBD1 or TRBD2 (5 bases each). The CDR3 runs 17 residues. V dropped 1 base and J dropped 2 bases, with 18 bases sitting between them. The germline V gene encodes CDR1 SEHNR and CDR2 FQNEAQ (reference sequence).

The table lists this clonotype with a count of one. This chain connects TRBV20-1 to TRBJ2-2; TRBD1 agrees at 10 bases. This CDR3 has 15 amino acids. Germline-derived CDR1 and CDR2 are DFQATT and SNEGSKA (reference sequence). J was trimmed by 4 bases and V by 6 bases; bases with no gene match: 8. The CDR3 sequence is CSAKTGTGVTGELFF. CDR3 DNA sequence: TGCAGTGCCAAAACCGGGACAGGGGTCACCGGGGAGCTGTTTTTT.

The CDR3 sequence: CASSAFRDSSYEQYF. CDR3 DNA: TGTGCCAGCAGCGCCTTCCGGGATTCTTCCTACGAGCAGTACTTC. V is TRBV7-2 and J is TRBJ2-7, with TRBD2 as a possible D gene (5 bases). Per germline, CDR1 SGHTA and CDR2 FQGNSA. The CDR3 sequence is 15 residues long. V lost 5 bases and J lost 1, with 15 bases in between.

V and J are TRBV12-3 or TRBV12-4 and TRBJ2-5; perhaps TRBD1 as D (6 bases). Trimming shortened V by 3 bases and J by 7 bases, and 21 bases separated the two germline ends. This CDR3 is 16 amino acids long. The CDR3 DNA reads TGTGCCAGCAGTTTTGTGTGGGGCAGGGACATTGGGACCCAGTACTTC. It yields the protein CASSFVWGRDIGTQYF.

The V gene is TRBV12-3 or TRBV12-4, the J gene TRBJ2-5; TRBD1 matches 7 bases. V dropped 5 bases and J dropped 0; count of bases not matched to a gene: 3. The CDR3 contains 14 residues. This CDR3 reads CASSRDSHQETQYF. CDR3 bases: TGTGCCAGCAGTCGGGACAGCCACCAAGAGACCCAGTACTTC.

The J gene is TRBJ1-1, the V gene TRBV14; TRBD1 matches at 8 bases. The germline V gene has CDR1 SGHDN and CDR2 FVKESK. The ends lost 4 bases at V and 3 bases at J; junction bases unmatched: 4. CDR3 size: 14 residues. This chain's CDR3 is CASSRTGGHTEAFF. The CDR3 region has the DNA TGTGCCAGCAGCCGTACAGGGGGGCACACTGAAGCTTTCTTT.

The V gene is TRBV20-1, the J gene TRBJ2-3; tentative D call: TRBD2 (7 bases). CDR3 length: 14 amino acids. Germline values: CDR1 DFQATT, CDR2 SNEGSKA (reference sequence). With 6 bases removed from V and 3 bases from J, the gap between germline ends came to 16 bases. CDR3 loop: CSAIEGGATDTQYF. In nucleotides, the CDR3 is TGCAGTGCCATCGAGGGGGGGGCGACAGATACGCAGTATTTT.

This chain links TRBV20-1 with TRBJ1-1; D call uncertain. This CDR3 has 14 amino acids. Germline V gene data show CDR1 as DFQATT and CDR2 as SNEGSKA (reference sequence). Deletions cut 0 bases from V and 1 base from J, with 9 bases between. The DNA of the CDR3 is TGCAGTGCTAGAGATCAGACCTCGAACACTGAAGCTTTCTTT. Protein sequence: CSARDQTSNTEAFF.

The chain recombines TRBV6-6 with TRBJ1-5; D is possibly TRBD1 (6 bases). Trimming took 2 bases from V and 3 from J, leaving 8 bases between them. Germline CDR1 is MNHNY and CDR2 is SVGAGI (reference sequence). This CDR3 has 14 amino acids. CDR3 loop: CASSYRTDNQPQHF. As DNA, the CDR3 is TGTGCCAGCAGTTACCGGACAGACAATCAGCCCCAGCATTTT.